Presented here are 22 T cell receptor beta chains from one specimen sequenced in a study of shared T cell receptors in the human thymus. TCRdb's copy holds only in-frame clones and misses some; the assay was immunoSEQ multiplex PCR. The table includes hundreds of thousands of clones, 70% to 90% detected once. These data were also filed under a second study, of human thymus T cells.

The sample taken for sequencing was thymocytes. These receptor sequences come from a boy younger than two with a congenital heart defect.

The gene calls are TRBV28 and TRBJ2-3, with 9 nucleotides matching TRBD2. The germline V gene encodes CDR1 MDHEN and CDR2 SYDVKM. Trimming removed 5 bases from V and 1 base from J; junction bases left unmatched: 7. The CDR3 has 16 residues. The CDR3 nucleotides are TGTGCCAGCAGTCACCCCGGGACTAGCCGCACAGATACGCAGTATTTT. Protein sequence: CASSHPGTSRTDTQYF.

The chain uses TRBV29-1 and TRBJ1-1, with D maybe TRBD1 (6 bases). Germline lookup yields CDR1 SQVTM and CDR2 ANQGSEA. The CDR3 extends over 10 amino acids. Deletions cut 5 bases from V and 7 bases from J, with 8 bases between. The CDR3 reads CSVRGGEAFF. In nucleotides, the CDR3 is TGCAGCGTTCGAGGGGGTGAAGCTTTCTTT.

The rearrangement joins TRBV29-1 to TRBJ1-3, with 7 bases identical to TRBD1. Germline V CDR1 and CDR2: SQVTM, ANQGSEA. The CDR3 consists of 15 residues. V gave up 6 bases and J gave up 2 bases; unmatched junction bases: 10. The CDR3 region has the DNA TGCAGCGTCCACCGACAGGGAACCCCTGGAAACACCATATATTTT. It is translated as CSVHRQGTPGNTIYF. Looking up the rest from reference TRBV29-1 and TRBJ1-3 gives the full variable domain: SAVISQKPSRDICQRGTSLTIQCQVDSQVTMMFWYRQQPGQSLTLIATANQGSEATYESGFVIDKFPISRPNLTFSTLTVSNMSPEDSSIYLCSVHRQGTPGNTIYFGEGSWLTVV.

The CDR3 bases are TGCGCCAGCAGCCGAACAGGCTACGACGAGCAGTACTTC. Protein: CASSRTGYDEQYF. This chain joins TRBV4-3 and TRBJ2-7; possibly TRBD1 for D (5 bases). CDR1 and CDR2 from the germline V gene are LGHNA and YSLEER. This CDR3 contains 13 residues. V lost 4 bases to trimming and J lost 5 bases, with 12 bases between them.

This clone was seen a few times. The gene calls are TRBV7-9 and TRBJ2-7; 9 bases map to TRBD1. The germline CDR1 and CDR2 sequences are SEHNR and FQNEAQ (reference sequence). The CDR3 has 14 amino acids. V lost 3 bases, J lost 5 bases, and 5 bases stayed unmatched. This CDR3 is CASSFWDRAHEQYF. CDR3 bases: TGTGCCAGCAGCTTCTGGGACAGGGCCCACGAGCAGTACTTC.

The chain recombines TRBV16 with TRBJ1-5; 9 bases fit TRBD1. This CDR3 region has 14 residues. The V and J ends lost 4 bases and 6 bases, in that order; junction bases with no gene match: 4. Germline V gene lookup returns CDR1 KGHSY and CDR2 FQNENV. The CDR3: CASSRDRALQPQHF. CDR3 nucleotide sequence: TGTGCCAGCAGCCGGGACAGGGCGCTTCAGCCCCAGCATTTT.

The chain carries TRBV11-2 and TRBJ2-5; D is perhaps TRBD1 (5 bases). Germline assignment: CDR1 SGHAT and CDR2 FQNNGV. The CDR3 covers 15 residues. The V gene lost 5 bases and the J gene lost 2 bases, with 15 bases spanning the gap. The CDR3 spells CASSPWGYRQETQYF. The CDR3, as DNA: TGTGCCAGCAGCCCTTGGGGCTATCGTCAAGAGACCCAGTACTTC. Full variable domain (missing parts from reference TRBV11-2 and TRBJ2-5): EAGVAQSPRYKIIEKRQSVAFWCNPISGHATLYWYQQILGQGPKLLIQFQNNGVVDDSQLPKDRFSAERLKGVDSTLKIQPAKLEDSAVYLCASSPWGYRQETQYFGPGTRLLVL.

This clone was counted a single time. The chain uses TRBV19 and TRBJ2-7, with a weak D call TRBD1 (5 bases). Trimming took 1 base from V and 3 from J, leaving 13 bases between them. CDR3 length: 15 amino acids. Germline V gives CDR1 LNHDA, CDR2 SQIVND (reference sequence). The CDR3 loop reads CASSIVGVGDYEQYF. The CDR3 DNA follows: TGTGCCAGTAGTATAGTTGGGGTAGGGGACTACGAGCAGTACTTC.

V usage is TRBV11-2 and J usage is TRBJ2-7, with TRBD2 identical over 10 bases. V was clipped by 5 bases and J by 3 bases; unmatched bases: 16. Per germline, CDR1 SGHAT and CDR2 FQNNGV. The CDR3 loop spans 18 amino acids. The CDR3 sequence: CASSPPPSGRTSNYEQYF. CDR3 DNA: TGTGCCAGCAGCCCCCCGCCTAGCGGGAGAACGTCAAACTACGAGCAGTACTTC.

This sequence joins TRBV7-2 and TRBJ2-7; the match to TRBD2 covers 7 bases. After removal of 0 bases from V and 6 bases from J, the junction contained 11 bases not matched to a gene. The germline gives CDR1 SGHTA, CDR2 FQGNSA. CDR3 length equals 16 residues. CDR3: CASSLAGSGNECEQYF. In DNA, the CDR3 is TGTGCCAGCAGCTTAGCGGGGAGCGGGAATGAGTGCGAGCAGTACTTC.

This sequence joins TRBV30 and TRBJ2-2, with TRBD2 matching over 7 bases. Trimming removed 4 bases from V and 7 bases from J; junction bases left unmatched: 6. The CDR3 loop spans 13 amino acids. Germline V gene sequence: CDR1 GTSNPN, CDR2 SVGIG (reference sequence). This CDR3 is CAWTGLGVGELFF. CDR3 in DNA: TGTGCCTGGACAGGACTAGGGGTCGGGGAGCTGTTTTTT.

The chain is built from TRBV7-3 and TRBJ2-3; 9 bases agree with TRBD2. Unmatched junction bases numbered 11, after V lost 2 bases and J lost 2 bases. The length of the CDR3 is 18 residues. Germline V gene lookup returns CDR1 SGHTA and CDR2 FQGTGA. CDR3 sequence reads: CASSLYAVKRGATDTQYF. The CDR3 region has the DNA TGTGCCAGCAGCTTATACGCCGTTAAGCGGGGGGCCACAGATACGCAGTATTTT.

The chain carries TRBV4-3 and TRBJ2-5; TRBD2 aligns across 12 bases. The J segment lost 3 bases and the V segment lost 1 base, leaving 12 bases of the junction unmatched. This CDR3 spans 19 amino acids. Per the germline V gene, CDR1 is LGHNA and CDR2 is YSLEER. The CDR3 nucleotides are TGCGCCAGCAGCCAAGCCGGGACTAGCGGGTCCACAACGAAAGAGACCCAGTACTTC. Protein: CASSQAGTSGSTTKETQYF.

This clone was recorded once. The rearrangement joins TRBV2 to TRBJ1-2; 7 bases are a match to TRBD1. Losses at the gene ends were 7 bases for V and 8 bases for J; bases not matched to a gene: 4. This CDR3 has 11 amino acids. Per germline, CDR1 SNHLY and CDR2 FYNNEI. The CDR3 DNA reads as TGTGCCAGCAATACAGGGGACGGCTACACCTTC. Its protein product is CASNTGDGYTF.

V gene TRBV19 combines with J gene TRBJ2-2; D is uncertain. V lost 3 bases, J lost 1 base, and 9 bases lay in between. The CDR3 length is 15 residues. Per the germline V gene, CDR1 is LNHDA and CDR2 is SQIVND (reference sequence). The chain's CDR3 is CASSIRPLNTGELFF. In nucleotides, the CDR3 is TGTGCCAGTAGTATTCGTCCACTGAACACCGGGGAGCTGTTTTTT.

The CDR3 sequence is CASSSAGDYEQYF. Written as DNA, the CDR3 is TGTGCCAGCAGCTCGGCGGGCGACTACGAGCAGTACTTC. V and J are TRBV11-3 and TRBJ2-7; tentatively, D is TRBD2 (5 bases). The germline gives CDR1 SGHNT, CDR2 YENEEA. V was trimmed by 4 bases and J by 3 bases, leaving 10 bases between them. CDR3 length: 13 amino acids.

This clone is a singleton in its sample. J is TRBJ1-6 and V is TRBV28; maybe TRBD1 (5 bases). CDR1 MDHEN and CDR2 SYDVKM come from the germline V gene. V was trimmed by 2 bases and J by 7 bases, leaving 6 bases between them. This CDR3 has 13 amino acids. CDR3 DNA sequence: TGTGCCAGCAGTTTAAAGGGGAATTCACCCCTCCACTTT. Amino acid sequence: CASSLKGNSPLHF.

The V gene is TRBV7-2, the J gene TRBJ2-3; maybe TRBD1 (6 bases). Germline-derived CDR1 and CDR2 are SGHTA and FQGNSA. Trimming cost V 5 bases and J 5 bases, with 26 bases left between them. The CDR3 is 18 amino acids. CDR3 DNA sequence: TGTGCCAGCAGCCCTGCCCCGCTCGGCAGGCCCAGGGGAGATACGCAGTATTTT. Protein sequence: CASSPAPLGRPRGDTQYF. Full variable domain (outside the CDR3, taken from reference TRBV7-2 and TRBJ2-3): GAGVSQSPSNKVTEKGKDVELRCDPISGHTALYWYRQSLGQGLEFLIYFQGNSAPDKSGLPSDRFSAERTGGSVSTLTIQRTQQEDSAVYLCASSPAPLGRPRGDTQYFGPGTRLTVL.

In DNA, the CDR3 is TGTGCCAGCAGACAAGACGGGACTAGCGGCGAGCAGTACTTC. It translates to CASRQDGTSGEQYF. The genes are TRBV7-4 and TRBJ2-7; 11 nucleotides match TRBD2. CDR1 SGHVT and CDR2 SQSDAQ come from the germline V gene. J gave up 6 bases and V 6 bases, and 7 bases lay outside the gene matches. The CDR3 has 14 residues.

The chain is built from TRBV18 and TRBJ2-7; possibly TRBD1 for D (6 bases). Trimming took off 2 bases at V and 3 bases at J, with 11 bases between the two ends. CDR1 and CDR2 from the germline V gene are KGHSH and LQKENI. The CDR3 has 14 amino acids. CDR3 nucleotide sequence: TGTGCCAGCTCACCATGGGACACCTTCTACGAGCAGTACTTC. It specifies CASSPWDTFYEQYF.

This chain uses TRBV7-9 with TRBJ2-7, with D possibly TRBD2 on 5 matching bases. Germline V CDR1 and CDR2: SEHNR, FQNEAQ (reference sequence). V lost 5 bases and J 2 bases, leaving 16 bases between the germline ends. This CDR3 is 15 amino acids long. Here the CDR3 reads CASSPTGELPYEQYF. Here the CDR3 DNA reads TGTGCCAGCAGCCCCACCGGGGAGCTCCCCTACGAGCAGTACTTC.

The chain is built from TRBV4-3 and TRBJ2-2; 10 nucleotides line up with TRBD2. Germline CDR1 LGHNA, CDR2 YSLEER. V lost 3 bases, J lost 0 bases, and 1 base stayed unmatched. The CDR3 extends over 16 amino acids. The CDR3 reads CASSHSGGPNTGELFF. As DNA, the CDR3 is TGCGCCAGCAGCCATAGCGGGGGGCCGAACACCGGGGAGCTGTTTTTT.